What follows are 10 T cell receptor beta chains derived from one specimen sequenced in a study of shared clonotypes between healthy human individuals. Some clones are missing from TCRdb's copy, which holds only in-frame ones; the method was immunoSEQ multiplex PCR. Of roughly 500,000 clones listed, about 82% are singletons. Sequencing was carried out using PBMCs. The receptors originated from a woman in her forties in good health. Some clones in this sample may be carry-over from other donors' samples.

As DNA, the CDR3 is TGTGCCAGCAGCTTATCACAGGCTTTTGGGCAGTTCTTC. Translated: CASSLSQAFGQFF. V is TRBV7-9 and J is TRBJ2-1, with a tentative D call TRBD1 (5 bases). The germline V and J ends were trimmed by 2 bases and 12 bases, with 14 bases remaining between them. The CDR3 contains 13 residues. Germline values: CDR1 SEHNR, CDR2 FQNEAQ (reference sequence).

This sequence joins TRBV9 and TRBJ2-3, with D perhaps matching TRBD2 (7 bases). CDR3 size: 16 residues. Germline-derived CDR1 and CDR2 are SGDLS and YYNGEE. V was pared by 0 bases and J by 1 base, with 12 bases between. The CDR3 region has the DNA TGTGCCAGCAGCGTAGAGGGGGGGATGCGCACAGATACGCAGTATTTT. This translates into CASSVEGGMRTDTQYF.

CDR3 residues: CASRPHGQLYGYTF. CDR3 DNA sequence: TGTGCCAGCAGACCCCACGGACAGCTCTATGGCTACACCTTC. V usage is TRBV27 and J usage is TRBJ1-2, with TRBD1 as a possible D gene (6 bases). V lost 6 bases and J lost 4, with 15 bases in between. Germline V gives CDR1 MNHEY, CDR2 SMNVEV (reference sequence). The CDR3 runs 14 residues.

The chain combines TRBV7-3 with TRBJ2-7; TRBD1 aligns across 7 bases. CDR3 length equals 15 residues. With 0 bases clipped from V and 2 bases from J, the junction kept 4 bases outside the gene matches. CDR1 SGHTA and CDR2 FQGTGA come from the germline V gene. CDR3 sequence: CASSLTGGAPYEQYF. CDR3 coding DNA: TGTGCCAGCAGCTTAACAGGGGGCGCCCCCTACGAGCAGTACTTC.

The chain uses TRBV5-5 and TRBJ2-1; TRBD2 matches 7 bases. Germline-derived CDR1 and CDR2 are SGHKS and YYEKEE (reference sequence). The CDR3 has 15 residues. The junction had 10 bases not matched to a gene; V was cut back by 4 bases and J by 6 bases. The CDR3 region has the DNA TGTGCCAGCAGCCTGGGACTATTGGGGCTCAATGAGCAGTTCTTC. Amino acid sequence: CASSLGLLGLNEQFF.

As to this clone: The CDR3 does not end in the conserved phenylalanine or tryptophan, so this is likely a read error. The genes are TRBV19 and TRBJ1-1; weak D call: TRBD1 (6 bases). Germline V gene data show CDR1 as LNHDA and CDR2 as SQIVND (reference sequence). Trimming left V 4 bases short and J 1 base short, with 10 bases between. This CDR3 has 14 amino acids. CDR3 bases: TGTGCCAGTAGTACGGGACATCCGAACACTGAAGCTTTCGTT. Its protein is CASSTGHPNTEAFV.

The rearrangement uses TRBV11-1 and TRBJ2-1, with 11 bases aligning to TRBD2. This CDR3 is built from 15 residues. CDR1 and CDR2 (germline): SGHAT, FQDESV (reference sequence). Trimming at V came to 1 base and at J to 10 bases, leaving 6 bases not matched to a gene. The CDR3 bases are TGTGCCAGCAGCTTAGAGCGACTAGCGGGACCGGAGCAGTTCTTC. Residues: CASSLERLAGPEQFF.

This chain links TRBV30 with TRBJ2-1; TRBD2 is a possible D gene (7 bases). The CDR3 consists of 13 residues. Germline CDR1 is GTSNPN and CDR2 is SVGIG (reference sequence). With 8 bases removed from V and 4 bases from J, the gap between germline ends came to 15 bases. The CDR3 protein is CAQGLGGYNEQFF. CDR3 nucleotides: TGTGCCCAAGGACTAGGGGGGTACAATGAGCAGTTCTTC.

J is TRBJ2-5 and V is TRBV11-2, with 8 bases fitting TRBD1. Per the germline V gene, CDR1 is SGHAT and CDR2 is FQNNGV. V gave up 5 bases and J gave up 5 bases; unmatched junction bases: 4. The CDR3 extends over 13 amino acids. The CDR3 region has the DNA TGTGCCAGCAGCCCGAACAGGGGGGAGACCCAGTACTTC. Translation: CASSPNRGETQYF.

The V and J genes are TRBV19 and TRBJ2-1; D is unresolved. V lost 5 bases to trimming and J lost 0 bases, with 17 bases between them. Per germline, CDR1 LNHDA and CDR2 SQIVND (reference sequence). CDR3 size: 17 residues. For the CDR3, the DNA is TGTGCCAGTAGTCTGTCCGATCCTCGGAGCTCCTACAATGAGCAGTTCTTC. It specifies CASSLSDPRSSYNEQFF.